This TCR beta chain was obtained from a study of blood T cell repertoires in COVID-19. Study background: Samples taken during acute and convalescent COVID-19 were collected in the United States, Italy and Spain. From T cells, B-cell-depleted T cells, or PBMCs came the material, which was cDNA or gDNA.

Original analysis: The authors estimated nucleated cell counts from reference gene primer amplification. Profiling relied on immunoSEQ multiplex PCR, and the TCRdb table lists in-frame clones only, not all of them. V and J calls and clone size are copied from that table; D and trimming were computed from the DNA. The sample consists of almost 45,000 clones, roughly 74% of them appearing once. Germline loops: CDR1 SEHNR, CDR2 FQNEAQ (reference sequence). The CDR3 has 16 amino acids. Losses at the gene ends were 6 bases for V and 8 bases for J; bases not matched to a gene: 11. This clonotype originated in an elderly man with acute or convalescent COVID-19. Sequencing input: peripheral blood. The chain employs TRBV7-9 and TRBJ2-1; 12 nucleotides match TRBD2. The CDR3 nucleotides are TGTGCCAGCAGAAGGGGGCTAGCGGGAGGGATCGATGAGCAGTTCTTC. It yields the protein CASRRGLAGGIDEQFF.